This passage covers 7 T cell receptor beta chains from one sample sequenced in a study of blood T cell repertoires in COVID-19. Repertoires were generated with immunoSEQ multiplex PCR, while TCRdb's copy carries only in-frame clones and drops some. The data hold some 44,000 clones, with roughly 90% observed a single time. Sequencing was carried out using peripheral blood. These receptors were taken from a human donor in a cohort sampled during active COVID-19.

This chain links TRBV27 with TRBJ2-3, with 7 nucleotides matching TRBD1. Germline CDR1 MNHEY, CDR2 SMNVEV (reference sequence). The trim removed 3 bases at V and 6 bases at J, leaving 9 bases unmatched. CDR3 size: 15 residues. The CDR3 DNA follows: TGTGCCAGCAGTTTTTATGGGACAGAGACCGATACGCAGTATTTT. This codes for CASSFYGTETDTQYF.

The chain couples TRBV29-1 to TRBJ2-5, with 12 bases lining up with TRBD2. Germline V gene data show CDR1 as SQVTM and CDR2 as ANQGSEA. J was trimmed by 1 base and V by 5 bases; bases with no gene match: 5. This CDR3 spans 15 amino acids. The CDR3, as DNA: TGCAGCGTTTTACTAGCGGGGGGCTTCCAAGAGACCCAGTACTTC. Translation: CSVLLAGGFQETQYF.

The CDR3 sequence: CASSPRPGAGYGGYNEQFF. The CDR3 region has the DNA TGTGCCAGCTCACCACGGCCCGGGGCCGGTTACGGGGGTTACAATGAGCAGTTCTTC. V usage is TRBV18 and J usage is TRBJ2-1; TRBD2 is a possible D gene (6 bases). The CDR3 loop spans 19 amino acids. Germline V gene sequence: CDR1 KGHSH, CDR2 LQKENI. V shed 1 base and J shed 4 bases, with 23 bases lying between them.

This clone was observed once. The chain couples TRBV10-3 to TRBJ2-7, with 8 bases that match TRBD1. Germline CDR1 and CDR2: ENHRY and SYGVKD. The CDR3 is 14 residues long. The V gene end was trimmed by 5 bases and the J gene end by 5 bases; junction bases not matched to a gene: 8. For the CDR3, the DNA is TGTGCCATCAGTAAAAGACAGGGGTTCGACGAGCAGTACTTC. Translation: CAISKRQGFDEQYF.

V and J are TRBV27 and TRBJ2-7, with 14 bases matching TRBD2. Germline assignment: CDR1 MNHEY and CDR2 SMNVEV (reference sequence). The V and J ends lost 5 bases and 11 bases, in that order; junction bases with no gene match: 8. The CDR3 consists of 14 residues. CDR3 region: CASSLGTSGSSEYF. As DNA, the CDR3 is TGTGCCAGCAGTCTGGGGACTAGCGGGAGTAGTGAGTACTTC.

This chain joins TRBV19 and TRBJ2-2; no firm D call. The length of the CDR3 is 12 residues. Germline lookup yields CDR1 LNHDA and CDR2 SQIVND (reference sequence). The ends were cut back, 3 bases at V and 4 bases at J, with 3 bases in the middle. Here the CDR3 reads CASSISTGELFF. Written as DNA, the CDR3 is TGTGCCAGTAGTATCAGCACCGGGGAGCTGTTTTTT.

In this sample, this clone turned up once. The V and J genes are TRBV7-9 and TRBJ2-5, with TRBD1 identical over 7 bases. The germline V gene has CDR1 SEHNR and CDR2 FQNEAQ (reference sequence). The CDR3 extends over 14 amino acids. V lost 7 bases to trimming and J lost 5 bases; unmatched junction nucleotides: 10. The CDR3, as DNA: TGTGCCAGCACCTCTGACAGGGAGTGGGAGACCCAGTACTTC. This translates into CASTSDREWETQYF.